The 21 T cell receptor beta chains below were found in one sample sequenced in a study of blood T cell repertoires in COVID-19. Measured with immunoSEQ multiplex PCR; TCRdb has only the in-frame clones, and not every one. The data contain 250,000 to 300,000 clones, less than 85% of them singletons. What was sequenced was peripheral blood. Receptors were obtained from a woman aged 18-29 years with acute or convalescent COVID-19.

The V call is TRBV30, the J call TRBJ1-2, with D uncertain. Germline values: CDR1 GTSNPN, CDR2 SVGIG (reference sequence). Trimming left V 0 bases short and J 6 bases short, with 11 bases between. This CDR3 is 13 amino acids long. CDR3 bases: TGTGCCTGGAGTGTACGAGGGTTAGATGGCTACACCTTC. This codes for CAWSVRGLDGYTF.

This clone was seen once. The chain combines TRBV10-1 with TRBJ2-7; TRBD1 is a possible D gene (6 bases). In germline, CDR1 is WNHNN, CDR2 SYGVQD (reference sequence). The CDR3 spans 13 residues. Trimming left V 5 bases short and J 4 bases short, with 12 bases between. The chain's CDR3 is CASSPGETYEQYF. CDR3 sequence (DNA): TGCGCCAGCAGTCCAGGGGAAACTTACGAGCAGTACTTC.

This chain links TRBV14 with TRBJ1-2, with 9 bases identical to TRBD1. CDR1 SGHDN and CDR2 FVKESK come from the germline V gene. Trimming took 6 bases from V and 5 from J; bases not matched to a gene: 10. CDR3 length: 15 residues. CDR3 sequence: CASSPQGADYYGYTF. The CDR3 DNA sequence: TGTGCCAGCAGTCCACAGGGGGCGGACTATTATGGCTACACCTTC.

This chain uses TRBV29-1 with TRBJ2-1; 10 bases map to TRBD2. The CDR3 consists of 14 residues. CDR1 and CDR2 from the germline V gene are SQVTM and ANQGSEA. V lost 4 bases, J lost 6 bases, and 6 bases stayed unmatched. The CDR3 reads CSVVGTSVINEQFF. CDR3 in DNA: TGCAGCGTTGTCGGGACTAGCGTCATCAATGAGCAGTTCTTC.

CDR3 bases: TGTGCCACGACTAGCGGGGTCTACAATGAGCAGTTCTTC. As protein: CATTSGVYNEQFF. The V call is TRBV2, the J call TRBJ2-1; the match to TRBD2 covers 11 bases. With 10 bases clipped from V and 3 bases from J, the junction kept 2 bases outside the gene matches. This CDR3 is 13 amino acids long. The V gene's germline CDR1 is SNHLY and CDR2 FYNNEI.

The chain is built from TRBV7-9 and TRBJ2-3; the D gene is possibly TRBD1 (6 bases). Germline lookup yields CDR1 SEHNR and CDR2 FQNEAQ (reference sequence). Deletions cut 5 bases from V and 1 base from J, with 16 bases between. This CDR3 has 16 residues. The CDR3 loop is CASSRMTGRRTDTQYF. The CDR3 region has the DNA TGTGCCAGCAGCAGAATGACAGGTAGACGCACAGATACGCAGTATTTT.

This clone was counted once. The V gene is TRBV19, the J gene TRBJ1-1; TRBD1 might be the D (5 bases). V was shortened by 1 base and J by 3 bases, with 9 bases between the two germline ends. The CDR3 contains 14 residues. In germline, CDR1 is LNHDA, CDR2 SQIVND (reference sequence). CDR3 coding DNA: TGTGCCAGTAGTATAGGCGGGGCTGACACTGAAGCTTTCTTT. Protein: CASSIGGADTEAFF.

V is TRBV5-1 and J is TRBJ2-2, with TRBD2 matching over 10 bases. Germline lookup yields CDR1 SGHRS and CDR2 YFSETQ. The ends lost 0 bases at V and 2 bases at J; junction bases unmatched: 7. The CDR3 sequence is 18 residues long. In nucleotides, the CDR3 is TGCGCCAGCAGCTTGGAGAGCGGGAGGGATATCAACACCGGGGAGCTGTTTTTT. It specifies CASSLESGRDINTGELFF. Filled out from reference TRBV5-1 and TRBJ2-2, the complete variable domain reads KAGVTQTPRYLIKTRGQQVTLSCSPISGHRSVSWYQQTPGQGLQFLFEYFSETQRNKGNFPGRFSGRQFSNSRSEMNVSTLELGDSALYLCASSLESGRDINTGELFFGEGSRLTVL.

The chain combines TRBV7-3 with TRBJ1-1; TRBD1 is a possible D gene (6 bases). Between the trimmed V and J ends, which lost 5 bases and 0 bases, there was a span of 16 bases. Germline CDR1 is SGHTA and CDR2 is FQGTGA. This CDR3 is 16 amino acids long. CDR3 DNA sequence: TGTGCCAGCAGCCCACAGGGTGGGGCGGTGAACACTGAAGCTTTCTTT. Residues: CASSPQGGAVNTEAFF.

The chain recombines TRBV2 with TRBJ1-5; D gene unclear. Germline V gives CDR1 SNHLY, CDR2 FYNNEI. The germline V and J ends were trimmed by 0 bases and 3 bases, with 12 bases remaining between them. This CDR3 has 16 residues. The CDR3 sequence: CASSEARYGNNQPQHF. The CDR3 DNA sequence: TGTGCCAGCAGTGAAGCGCGATACGGTAACAATCAGCCCCAGCATTTT.

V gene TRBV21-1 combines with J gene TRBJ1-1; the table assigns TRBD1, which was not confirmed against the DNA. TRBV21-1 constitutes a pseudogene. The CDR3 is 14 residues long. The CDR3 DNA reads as TGTGCCAGCAGCCCCCCCGGCAGGTCACTTGAAGCTTTCTTT. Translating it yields CASSPPGRSLEAFF.

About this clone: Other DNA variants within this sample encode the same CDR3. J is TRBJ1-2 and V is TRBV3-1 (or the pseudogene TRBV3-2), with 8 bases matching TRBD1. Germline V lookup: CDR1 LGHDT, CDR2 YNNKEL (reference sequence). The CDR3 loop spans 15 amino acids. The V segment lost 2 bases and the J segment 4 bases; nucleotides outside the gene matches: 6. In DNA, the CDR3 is TGTGCCAGCAGCCAATTTAGGACAGGGAGCTATGGCTACACCTTC. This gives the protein CASSQFRTGSYGYTF.

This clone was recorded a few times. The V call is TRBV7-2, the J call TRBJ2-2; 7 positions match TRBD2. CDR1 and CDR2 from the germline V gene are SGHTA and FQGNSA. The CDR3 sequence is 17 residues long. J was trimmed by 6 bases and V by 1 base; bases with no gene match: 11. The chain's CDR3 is CASSLGSRAGVAGELFF. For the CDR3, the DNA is TGTGCCAGCAGCTTAGGGTCGCGGGCGGGAGTTGCCGGGGAGCTGTTTTTT.

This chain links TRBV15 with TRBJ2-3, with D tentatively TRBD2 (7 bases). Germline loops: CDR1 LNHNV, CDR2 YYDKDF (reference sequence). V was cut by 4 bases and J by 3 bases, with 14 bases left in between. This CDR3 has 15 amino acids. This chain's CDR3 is CATSTDGGATDTQYF. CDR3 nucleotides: TGTGCCACCAGCACAGATGGGGGGGCGACAGATACGCAGTATTTT.

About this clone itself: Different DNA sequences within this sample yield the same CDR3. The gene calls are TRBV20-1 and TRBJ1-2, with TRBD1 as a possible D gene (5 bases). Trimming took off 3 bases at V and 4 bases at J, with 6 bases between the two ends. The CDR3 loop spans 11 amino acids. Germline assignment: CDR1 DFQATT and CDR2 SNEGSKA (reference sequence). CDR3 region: CSASGGYGYTF. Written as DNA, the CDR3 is TGCAGTGCTAGCGGGGGCTATGGCTACACCTTC.

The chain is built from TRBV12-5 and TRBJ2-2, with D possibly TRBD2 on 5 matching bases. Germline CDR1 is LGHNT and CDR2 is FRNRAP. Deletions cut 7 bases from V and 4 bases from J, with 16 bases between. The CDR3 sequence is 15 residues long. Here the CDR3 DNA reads TGTGCTAGTGCCAATCGGGGAATGGGCACCGGGGAGCTGTTTTTT. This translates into CASANRGMGTGELFF.

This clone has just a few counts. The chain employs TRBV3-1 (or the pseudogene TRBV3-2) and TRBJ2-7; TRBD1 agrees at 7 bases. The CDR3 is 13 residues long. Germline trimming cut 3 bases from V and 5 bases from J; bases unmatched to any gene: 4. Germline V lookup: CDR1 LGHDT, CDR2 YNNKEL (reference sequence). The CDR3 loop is CASSHLTGDEQYF. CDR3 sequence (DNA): TGTGCCAGCAGCCACCTTACAGGGGACGAGCAGTACTTC.

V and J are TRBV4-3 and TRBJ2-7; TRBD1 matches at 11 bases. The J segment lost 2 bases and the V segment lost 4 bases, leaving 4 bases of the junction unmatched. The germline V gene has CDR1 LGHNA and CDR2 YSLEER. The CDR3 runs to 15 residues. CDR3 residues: CASSPGTGGPYEQYF. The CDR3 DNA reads TGCGCCAGCAGCCCTGGGACAGGGGGACCCTACGAGCAGTACTTC.

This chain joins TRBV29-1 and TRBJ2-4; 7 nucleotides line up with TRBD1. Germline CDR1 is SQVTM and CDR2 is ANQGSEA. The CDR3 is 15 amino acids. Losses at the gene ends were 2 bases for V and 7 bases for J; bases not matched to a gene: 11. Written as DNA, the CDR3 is TGCAGCGTTGAACTAGACAGGGATAGTACCAACATTCAGTACTTC. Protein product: CSVELDRDSTNIQYF. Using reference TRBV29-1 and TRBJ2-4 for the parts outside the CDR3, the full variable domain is SAVISQKPSRDICQRGTSLTIQCQVDSQVTMMFWYRQQPGQSLTLIATANQGSEATYESGFVIDKFPISRPNLTFSTLTVSNMSPEDSSIYLCSVELDRDSTNIQYFGAGTRLSVL.

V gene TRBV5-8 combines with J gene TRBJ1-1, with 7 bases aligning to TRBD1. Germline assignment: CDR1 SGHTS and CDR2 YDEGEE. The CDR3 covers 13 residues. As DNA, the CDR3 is TGTGCTACAGGGGTCTTTCGAGGCACTGAAGCTTTCTTT. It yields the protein CATGVFRGTEAFF.

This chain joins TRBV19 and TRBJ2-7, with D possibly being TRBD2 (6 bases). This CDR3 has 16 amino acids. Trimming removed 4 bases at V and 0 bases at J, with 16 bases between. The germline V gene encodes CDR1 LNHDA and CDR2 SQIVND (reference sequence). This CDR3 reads CASSTLAAGSSYEQYF. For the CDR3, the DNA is TGTGCCAGTAGTACCTTAGCGGCGGGTAGCTCCTACGAGCAGTACTTC.